Listed here are 19 T cell receptor beta chains from one sample, sequenced in a study of T cells after yellow fever vaccination. A single record per CDR3 protein comes from TCRdb applying MiXCR to the 5' RACE reads. The table records 250,000 or so distinct CDR3 sequences, 3.6% of them present only once. The material sequenced was PBMCs, taken 15 days after the yellow fever booster vaccination. Receptors originate from a man between 18 and 29 years old who received the YFV17D yellow fever vaccine.

The chain joins TRBV4-3 to TRBJ1-2; 8 positions agree with TRBD1. There are 14 residues in the CDR3. With 1 base clipped from V and 7 bases from J, the junction kept 5 bases outside the gene matches. The germline CDR1 and CDR2 sequences are LGHNA and YSLEER. CDR3 nucleotide sequence: TGCGCCAGCAGCCAAGCGGACAGGGTCCGTGGCTACACCTTC. The encoded protein is CASSQADRVRGYTF.

There are a few counts of this clonotype. The chain recombines TRBV7-2 with TRBJ1-5; D unresolved. CDR1 is SGHTA, CDR2 FQGNSA, per germline. V was shortened by 5 bases and J by 4 bases, with 15 bases between the two germline ends. CDR3 length: 15 residues. This CDR3 reads CASSPVSGGNQPQHF. DNA for the CDR3: TGTGCCAGCAGCCCGGTGTCGGGCGGGAATCAGCCCCAGCATTTT.

This clonotype was recorded many times. This chain joins TRBV12-3 or TRBV12-4 and TRBJ2-3, with D perhaps matching TRBD1 or TRBD2 (5 bases each). The V gene lost 3 bases and the J gene lost 3 bases, with 16 bases spanning the gap. The CDR3 has 16 amino acids. This CDR3 is CASSFFAGAGTDTQYF. DNA of the CDR3: TGTGCCAGCAGTTTTTTTGCCGGGGCCGGGACAGATACGCAGTATTTT.

At least ten counts were recorded for this clonotype. This chain links TRBV29-1 with TRBJ2-1; D might be TRBD2 (6 bases). Germline-derived CDR1 and CDR2 are SQVTM and ANQGSEA. V lost 7 bases and J lost 7, with 17 bases in between. The CDR3 consists of 13 residues. In DNA form, the CDR3 reads TGCAGCGGTTATTTGTCCGGAGGGAATGAGCAGTTCTTC. Residues: CSGYLSGGNEQFF.

Ten or more counts support this clonotype. The chain uses TRBV5-8 and TRBJ1-2; D is possibly TRBD1 (6 bases). CDR3 length equals 16 residues. CDR1 is SGHTS, CDR2 YDEGEE, per germline. V shed 4 bases and J shed 5 bases, with 21 bases lying between them. CDR3 coding DNA: TGTGCCAGCAGCCCCTCCGCCTACCGGGACATGTATGGCTACACCTTC. Its protein is CASSPSAYRDMYGYTF.

This clonotype was picked up many times. J is TRBJ2-3 and V is TRBV5-1; D unclear. The CDR3 totals 15 residues. CDR1 and CDR2 from the germline V gene are SGHRS and YFSETQ. The germline V and J ends were trimmed by 2 bases and 0 bases, with 10 bases remaining between them. This CDR3 is CASSFGDVSTDTQYF. Written as DNA, the CDR3 is TGCGCCAGCAGCTTTGGCGACGTTAGCACAGATACGCAGTATTTT.

This clonotype was detected many times. The rearrangement uses TRBV20-1 and TRBJ2-7; D might be TRBD1 (5 bases). The CDR3 totals 12 residues. From germline, CDR1 is DFQATT and CDR2 SNEGSKA (reference sequence). With 4 bases removed from V and 0 bases from J, the gap between germline ends came to 7 bases. DNA for the CDR3: TGCAGTGCTATGACAGTCTCCTACGAGCAGTACTTC. Its protein is CSAMTVSYEQYF.

This clonotype was counted ten times or more. The chain has TRBV12-3 or TRBV12-4 and TRBJ1-1; D is unclear. Trimming left V 1 base short and J 0 bases short, with 3 bases between. The CDR3 loop spans 13 amino acids. CDR3 in amino acids: CASSLGMNTEAFF. Here the CDR3 DNA reads TGTGCCAGCAGTTTAGGGATGAACACTGAAGCTTTCTTT.

This clonotype was counted many times. J is TRBJ1-5 and V is TRBV6-5; unclear D gene. The CDR3 consists of 14 residues. Germline loops: CDR1 MNHEY, CDR2 SVGAGI. V was trimmed by 5 bases and J by 3 bases, leaving 11 bases between them. CDR3 sequence reads: CASSAVADNQPQHF. The CDR3 DNA reads TGTGCCAGCAGTGCTGTGGCCGACAATCAGCCCCAGCATTTT.

This clonotype was found many times. CDR3: CASSPRRDHTDTQYF. The CDR3 nucleotides read TGTGCCAGCAGTCCGCGGCGGGACCACACAGATACGCAGTATTTT. This chain links TRBV28 with TRBJ2-3; possibly TRBD2 for D (6 bases). There are 15 residues in the CDR3. Trimming removed 5 bases at V and 2 bases at J, with 14 bases between. Germline V gene data show CDR1 as MDHEN and CDR2 as SYDVKM.

This clonotype was picked up many times. The chain is built from TRBV5-1 and TRBJ1-1; D is ambiguous. Looked up from germline, CDR1 is SGHRS and CDR2 is YFSETQ. V lost 0 bases to trimming and J lost 4 bases, with 10 bases between them. This CDR3 region has 14 residues. The CDR3, as DNA: TGCGCCAGCAGCTTGGGGTGGGGTAGCACTGAAGCTTTCTTT. Translating gives CASSLGWGSTEAFF.

At least ten counts were recorded for this clonotype. The chain combines TRBV10-3 with TRBJ2-1; 7 nucleotides agree with TRBD2. In germline, CDR1 is ENHRY, CDR2 SYGVKD. The V segment lost 6 bases and the J segment 2 bases; nucleotides outside the gene matches: 4. The CDR3 is 14 amino acids. In DNA, the CDR3 is TGTGCCATCAGGGGGACTATCGCCTACAATGAGCAGTTCTTC. The encoded protein is CAIRGTIAYNEQFF.

This clonotype was observed many times. The rearrangement links TRBV18 to TRBJ2-5, with D perhaps matching TRBD1 (5 bases). CDR1 and CDR2 from the germline V gene are KGHSH and LQKENI. The V end lost 2 bases, the J end lost 5 bases, and 12 bases lay between the germline ends. The CDR3 extends over 14 amino acids. CDR3 DNA: TGTGCCAGCTCACCAAGGGGTTTGCCGGAGACCCAGTACTTC. Encoded protein: CASSPRGLPETQYF.

In DNA, the CDR3 is TGTGCCAGCAGCTCCCGGGGGGGAAGTCAGCCCCAGCATTTT. It codes for CASSSRGGSQPQHF. The V call is TRBV7-2, the J call TRBJ1-5; maybe TRBD1 (5 bases). V was pared by 4 bases and J by 6 bases, with 13 bases between. CDR1 SGHTA and CDR2 FQGNSA come from the germline V gene. CDR3 length: 14 amino acids.

This clonotype has a count of ten or more. V is TRBV2 and J is TRBJ2-4; no firm D call. Germline values: CDR1 SNHLY, CDR2 FYNNEI. The V end was cut by 4 bases, the J end by 7 bases, with 17 bases between. The CDR3 runs to 15 residues. The CDR3 DNA sequence: TGTGCCAGCAGTGCCACGGACCCAACCGGGAACATTCAGTACTTC. Encoded protein: CASSATDPTGNIQYF.

This clonotype was found many times. This chain links TRBV11-2 with TRBJ2-3; D call uncertain. CDR1 is SGHAT, CDR2 FQNNGV, per germline. The CDR3 has 12 amino acids. Between the trimmed V and J ends, which lost 7 bases and 4 bases, there was a span of 9 bases. The CDR3 sequence is CASKSMADTQYF. Here the CDR3 DNA reads TGTGCCAGCAAGTCGATGGCAGATACGCAGTATTTT.

This clonotype was recorded at least ten times. The gene calls are TRBV9 and TRBJ1-4, with D perhaps TRBD1 (6 bases). V was shortened by 3 bases and J by 1 base, with 10 bases between the two germline ends. CDR3 length: 15 amino acids. Germline CDR1 is SGDLS and CDR2 is YYNGEE. The CDR3 DNA is TGTGCCAGCAGCGGACGAGGGGGAACTAATGAAAAACTGTTTTTT. Translated: CASSGRGGTNEKLFF.

This clonotype was observed a handful of times. The CDR3 DNA is TGTGCCAGCAACTACCAGGGGGCCTATGGCTACACCTTC. Amino acids: CASNYQGAYGYTF. The genes are TRBV5-5 and TRBJ1-2, with TRBD1 matching over 8 bases. CDR1 is SGHKS and CDR2 is YYEKEE in the germline V gene (reference sequence). The length of the CDR3 is 13 residues. The V and J ends lost 6 bases and 4 bases, in that order; junction bases with no gene match: 5.

This clonotype showed up many times. The chain employs TRBV2 and TRBJ2-1; D may be TRBD1 (5 bases). Germline loops: CDR1 SNHLY, CDR2 FYNNEI. The CDR3 totals 13 residues. Trimming removed 6 bases at V and 7 bases at J, with 13 bases between. This CDR3 reads CASRISQGNEQFF. As DNA, the CDR3 is TGTGCCAGCAGGATATCTCAGGGAAATGAGCAGTTCTTC.